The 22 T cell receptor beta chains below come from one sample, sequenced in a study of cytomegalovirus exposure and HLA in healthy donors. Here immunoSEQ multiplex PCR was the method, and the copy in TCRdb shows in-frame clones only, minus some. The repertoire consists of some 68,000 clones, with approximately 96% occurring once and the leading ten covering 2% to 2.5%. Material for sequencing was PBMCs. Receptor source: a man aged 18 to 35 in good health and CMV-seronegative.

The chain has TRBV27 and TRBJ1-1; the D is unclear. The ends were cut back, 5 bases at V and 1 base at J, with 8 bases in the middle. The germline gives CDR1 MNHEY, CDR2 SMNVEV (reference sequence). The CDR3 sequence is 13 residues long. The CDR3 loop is CASSKEGNTEAFF. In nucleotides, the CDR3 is TGTGCCAGCAGTAAAGAGGGGAACACTGAAGCTTTCTTT.

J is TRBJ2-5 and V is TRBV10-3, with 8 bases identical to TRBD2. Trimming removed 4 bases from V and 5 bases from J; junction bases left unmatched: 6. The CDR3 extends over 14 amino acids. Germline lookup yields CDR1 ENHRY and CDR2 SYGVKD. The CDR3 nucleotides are TGTGCCATCAGTGGGCTAGCGGGCGGTGAGACCCAGTACTTC. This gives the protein CAISGLAGGETQYF.

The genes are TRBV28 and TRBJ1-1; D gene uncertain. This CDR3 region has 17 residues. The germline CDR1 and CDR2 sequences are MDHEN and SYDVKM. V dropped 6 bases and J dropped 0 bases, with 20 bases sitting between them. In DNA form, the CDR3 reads TGTGCCAGCAGCTTAAGTTTATTCAAACTCATGAACACTGAAGCTTTCTTT. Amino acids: CASSLSLFKLMNTEAFF.

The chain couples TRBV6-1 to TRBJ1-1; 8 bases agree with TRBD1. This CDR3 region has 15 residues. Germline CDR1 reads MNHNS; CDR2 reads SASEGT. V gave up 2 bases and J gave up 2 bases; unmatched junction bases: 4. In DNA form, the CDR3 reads TGTGCCAGCAGTGAAAGGCCAGGGGGCAACACTGAAGCTTTCTTT. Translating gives CASSERPGGNTEAFF.

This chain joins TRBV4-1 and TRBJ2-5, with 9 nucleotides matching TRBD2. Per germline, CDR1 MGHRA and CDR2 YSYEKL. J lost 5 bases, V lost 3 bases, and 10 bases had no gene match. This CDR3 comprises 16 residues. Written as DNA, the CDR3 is TGCGCCAGCAGCCAGGCCCGGACTAGCGTCGAGGAGACCCAGTACTTC. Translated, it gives CASSQARTSVEETQYF.

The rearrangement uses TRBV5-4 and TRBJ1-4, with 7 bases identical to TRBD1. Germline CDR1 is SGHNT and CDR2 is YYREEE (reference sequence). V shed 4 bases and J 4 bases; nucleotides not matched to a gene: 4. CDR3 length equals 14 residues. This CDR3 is CASSRDSNNEKLFF. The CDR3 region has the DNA TGTGCCAGCAGCAGGGACAGTAATAATGAAAAACTGTTTTTT.

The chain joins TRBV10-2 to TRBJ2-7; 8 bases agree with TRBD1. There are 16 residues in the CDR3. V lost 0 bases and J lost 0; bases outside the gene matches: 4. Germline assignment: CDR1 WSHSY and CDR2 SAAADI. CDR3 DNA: TGCGCCAGCAGTGAGTCTAGGGACAGGATCTCCTACGAGCAGTACTTC. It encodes CASSESRDRISYEQYF.

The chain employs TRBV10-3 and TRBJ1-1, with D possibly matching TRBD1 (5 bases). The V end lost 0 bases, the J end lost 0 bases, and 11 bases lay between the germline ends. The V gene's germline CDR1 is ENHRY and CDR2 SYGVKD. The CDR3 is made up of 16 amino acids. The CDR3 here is CAISESPQDMNTEAFF. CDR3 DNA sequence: TGTGCCATCAGTGAGTCGCCACAGGATATGAACACTGAAGCTTTCTTT.

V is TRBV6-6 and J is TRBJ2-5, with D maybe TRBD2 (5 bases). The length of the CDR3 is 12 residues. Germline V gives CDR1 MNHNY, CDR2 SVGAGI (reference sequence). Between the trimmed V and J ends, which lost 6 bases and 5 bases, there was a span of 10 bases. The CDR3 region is CASRSSRETQYF. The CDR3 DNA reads TGTGCCAGCAGGTCTAGCAGGGAGACCCAGTACTTC.

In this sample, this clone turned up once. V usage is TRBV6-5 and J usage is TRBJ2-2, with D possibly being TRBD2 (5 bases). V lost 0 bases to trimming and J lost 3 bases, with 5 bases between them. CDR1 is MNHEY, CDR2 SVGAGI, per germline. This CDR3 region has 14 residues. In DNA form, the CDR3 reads TGTGCCAGCAGTTACTCAGCGGACACCGGGGAGCTGTTTTTT. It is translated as CASSYSADTGELFF.

For the CDR3, the DNA is TGTGCCTGGGATTGGACAGGGGCTAACTATGGCTACACCTTC. Translated: CAWDWTGANYGYTF. This chain connects TRBV30 to TRBJ1-2, with 9 bases aligning to TRBD1. The CDR3 totals 14 residues. The germline gives CDR1 GTSNPN, CDR2 SVGIG (reference sequence). The V gene end was trimmed by 5 bases and the J gene end by 0 bases; junction bases not matched to a gene: 4.

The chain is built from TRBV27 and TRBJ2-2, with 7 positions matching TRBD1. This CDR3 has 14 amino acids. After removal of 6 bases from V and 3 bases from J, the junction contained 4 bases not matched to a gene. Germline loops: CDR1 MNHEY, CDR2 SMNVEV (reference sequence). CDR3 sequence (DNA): TGTGCCAGCAGCCCGGGACAGTACACCGGGGAGCTGTTTTTT. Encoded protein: CASSPGQYTGELFF.

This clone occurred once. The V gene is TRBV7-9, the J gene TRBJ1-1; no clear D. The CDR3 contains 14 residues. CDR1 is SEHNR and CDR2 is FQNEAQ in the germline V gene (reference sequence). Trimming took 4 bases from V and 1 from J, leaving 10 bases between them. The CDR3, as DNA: TGTGCCAGCAGCTATACGACACAGAACACTGAAGCTTTCTTT. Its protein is CASSYTTQNTEAFF.

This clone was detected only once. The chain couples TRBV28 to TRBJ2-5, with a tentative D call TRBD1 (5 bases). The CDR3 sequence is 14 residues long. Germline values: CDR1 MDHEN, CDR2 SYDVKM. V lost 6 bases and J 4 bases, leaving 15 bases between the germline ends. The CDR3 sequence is CASSLPGFVETQYF. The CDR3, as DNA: TGTGCCAGCAGCTTACCAGGGTTCGTAGAGACCCAGTACTTC.

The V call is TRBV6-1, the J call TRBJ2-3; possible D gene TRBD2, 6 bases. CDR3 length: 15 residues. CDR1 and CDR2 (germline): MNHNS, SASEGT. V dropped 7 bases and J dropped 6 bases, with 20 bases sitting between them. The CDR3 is CASIPTGSGGDTQYF. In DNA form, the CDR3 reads TGTGCCAGCATTCCCACGGGGTCCGGAGGGGATACGCAGTATTTT.

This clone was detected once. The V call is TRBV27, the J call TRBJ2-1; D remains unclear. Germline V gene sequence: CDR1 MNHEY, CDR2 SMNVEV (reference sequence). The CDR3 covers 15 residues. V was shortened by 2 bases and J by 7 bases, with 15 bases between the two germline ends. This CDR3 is CASSLSTTQWNEQFF. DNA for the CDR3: TGTGCCAGCAGTTTAAGTACTACCCAATGGAATGAGCAGTTCTTC.

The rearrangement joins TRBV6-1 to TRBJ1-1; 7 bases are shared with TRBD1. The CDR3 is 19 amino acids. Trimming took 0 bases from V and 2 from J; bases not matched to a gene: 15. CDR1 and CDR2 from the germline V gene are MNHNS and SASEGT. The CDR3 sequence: CASSEARGQPLGLNTEAFF. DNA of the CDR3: TGTGCCAGCAGTGAAGCGCGGGGACAGCCTCTTGGGTTAAACACTGAAGCTTTCTTT.

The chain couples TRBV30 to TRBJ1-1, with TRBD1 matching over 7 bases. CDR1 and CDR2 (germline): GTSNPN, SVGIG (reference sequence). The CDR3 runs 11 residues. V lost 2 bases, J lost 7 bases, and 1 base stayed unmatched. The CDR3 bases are TGTGCCTGGAGTTCAGGGGGTGAAGCTTTCTTT. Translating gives CAWSSGGEAFF.

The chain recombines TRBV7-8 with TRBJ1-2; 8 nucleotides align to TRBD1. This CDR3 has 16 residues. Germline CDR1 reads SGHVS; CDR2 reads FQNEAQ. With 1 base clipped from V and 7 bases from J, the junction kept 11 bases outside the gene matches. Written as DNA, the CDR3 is TGTGCCAGCAGCTTAGGGGACAGGATTCTCCTTGCTGGCTACACCTTC. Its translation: CASSLGDRILLAGYTF.

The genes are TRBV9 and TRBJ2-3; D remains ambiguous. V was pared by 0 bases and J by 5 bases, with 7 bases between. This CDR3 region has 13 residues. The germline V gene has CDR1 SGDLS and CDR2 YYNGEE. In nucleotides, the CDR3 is TGTGCCAGCAGCGTAGGGCAGAAAGATACGCAGTATTTT. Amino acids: CASSVGQKDTQYF.

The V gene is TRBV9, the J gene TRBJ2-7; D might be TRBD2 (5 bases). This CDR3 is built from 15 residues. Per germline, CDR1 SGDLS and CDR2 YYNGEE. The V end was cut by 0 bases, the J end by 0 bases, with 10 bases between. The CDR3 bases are TGTGCCAGCAGCGTAGGAAGAGGGAGCTCCTACGAGCAGTACTTC. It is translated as CASSVGRGSSYEQYF.

For the CDR3, the DNA is TGTGCCAGCAGTTTATGGACTCTCTACGAGCAGTACTTC. It codes for CASSLWTLYEQYF. The chain combines TRBV6-6 with TRBJ2-7; tentatively, D is TRBD2 (5 bases). The length of the CDR3 is 13 residues. V lost 4 bases and J lost 3, with 10 bases in between. CDR1 is MNHNY and CDR2 is SVGAGI in the germline V gene (reference sequence).